Shown below are 23 T cell receptor beta chains from a single sample sequenced in a study of T cell repertoires and HLA-DP antigens. No antigen has been identified for these receptors. TCRdb's table, derived via immunoSEQ multiplex PCR, lists solely in-frame clones and lacks some. The sample carries roughly 110,000 clones, 80% to 95% recorded once. The sequenced sample consisted of CD4+ T cells from PBMCs. All receptors come from a woman between 18 and 30 years old in good health and CMV-seronegative.

V is TRBV27 and J is TRBJ1-1, with a possible D match to TRBD1 (6 bases). The CDR3 spans 16 residues. V was shortened by 6 bases and J by 0 bases, with 17 bases between the two germline ends. Looked up from germline, CDR1 is MNHEY and CDR2 is SMNVEV (reference sequence). CDR3 sequence (DNA): TGTGCCAGCAGCCTCCAGGGGCCGAGGATGAACACTGAAGCTTTCTTT. Amino acid sequence: CASSLQGPRMNTEAFF.

The chain employs TRBV7-2 and TRBJ2-2; the D is unclear. The ends were cut back, 2 bases at V and 6 bases at J, with 4 bases in the middle. The CDR3 loop spans 12 amino acids. The germline V gene encodes CDR1 SGHTA and CDR2 FQGNSA. CDR3 nucleotides: TGTGCCAGCAGCTTAAACGCCGGGGAGCTGTTTTTT. Translated, it gives CASSLNAGELFF. The full variable domain, rest sourced from reference TRBV7-2 and TRBJ2-2, is GAGVSQSPSNKVTEKGKDVELRCDPISGHTALYWYRQSLGQGLEFLIYFQGNSAPDKSGLPSDRFSAERTGGSVSTLTIQRTQQEDSAVYLCASSLNAGELFFGEGSRLTVL.

The chain couples TRBV30 to TRBJ1-2; D remains ambiguous. The CDR3 runs to 14 residues. CDR1 is GTSNPN, CDR2 SVGIG, per germline (reference sequence). With 7 bases removed from V and 8 bases from J, the gap between germline ends came to 23 bases. CDR3 coding DNA: TGTGCCTCCTCATACCGGGCCCTCCGCAGGGGCTACACCTTC. As protein: CASSYRALRRGYTF.

In this sample, this clone turned up once. This rearrangement joins TRBV5-1 to TRBJ1-1; D is undetermined. Germline lookup yields CDR1 SGHRS and CDR2 YFSETQ. This CDR3 has 14 residues. V dropped 0 bases and J dropped 1 base, with 7 bases sitting between them. The CDR3 bases are TGCGCCAGCAGCTTGGGTTTGGGGAACACTGAAGCTTTCTTT. Residues: CASSLGLGNTEAFF.

The chain couples TRBV28 to TRBJ1-5, with a possible D match to TRBD1 (6 bases). Trimming took off 4 bases at V and 7 bases at J, with 11 bases between the two ends. The CDR3 length is 13 residues. CDR1 and CDR2 (germline): MDHEN, SYDVKM. The CDR3 protein is CASSSTGYQPQHF. CDR3 DNA: TGTGCCAGCAGTTCGACAGGTTACCAGCCCCAGCATTTT.

This chain connects TRBV7-2 to TRBJ2-1; D is unresolved. V lost 5 bases and J lost 9, with 11 bases in between. CDR1 and CDR2 from the germline V gene are SGHTA and FQGNSA. The CDR3 runs to 12 residues. The CDR3 reads CASSPRHGEQFF. The CDR3, as DNA: TGTGCCAGCAGCCCAAGGCACGGTGAGCAGTTCTTC.

The chain couples TRBV28 to TRBJ2-3, with no clear D. Germline CDR1 MDHEN, CDR2 SYDVKM. This CDR3 has 15 residues. The V end was cut by 5 bases, the J end by 0 bases, with 12 bases between. CDR3: CASSNAEFSTDTQYF. In DNA form, the CDR3 reads TGTGCCAGCAGTAATGCAGAGTTTAGCACAGATACGCAGTATTTT.

This chain connects TRBV19 to TRBJ2-3; 9 bases fit TRBD1. The CDR3 is 13 amino acids. CDR1 is LNHDA and CDR2 is SQIVND in the germline V gene (reference sequence). The ends lost 6 bases at V and 10 bases at J; junction bases unmatched: 8. CDR3 in DNA: TGTGCCAGTAGGCTGACAGGGGGTAATCCGCAGTATTTT. Translating it yields CASRLTGGNPQYF.

This clone was seen just once. V and J are TRBV28 and TRBJ1-1; 7 bases line up with TRBD1. Germline loops: CDR1 MDHEN, CDR2 SYDVKM. The V segment lost 5 bases and the J segment 12 bases; nucleotides outside the gene matches: 9. There are 12 residues in the CDR3. The CDR3 sequence: CASSVTGRWTFF. CDR3 DNA: TGTGCCAGCAGTGTGACAGGGCGGTGGACTTTCTTT. Full variable domain (missing parts from reference TRBV28 and TRBJ1-1): DVKVTQSSRYLVKRTGEKVFLECVQDMDHENMFWYRQDPGLGLRLIYFSYDVKMKEKGDIPEGYSVSREKKERFSLILESASTNQTSMYLCASSVTGRWTFFGQGTRLTVV.

The gene calls are TRBV6-5 and TRBJ1-6, with 9 bases fitting TRBD1. Trimming at V came to 6 bases and at J to 5 bases, leaving 5 bases not matched to a gene. The CDR3 length is 15 residues. Germline-derived CDR1 and CDR2 are MNHEY and SVGAGI. The CDR3 DNA follows: TGTGCCAGCAGGGACAGGGGCCGTAATAATTCACCCCTCCACTTT. Translation gives CASRDRGRNNSPLHF.

The chain couples TRBV5-4 to TRBJ2-3; TRBD2 matches at 14 bases. The germline CDR1 and CDR2 sequences are SGHNT and YYREEE (reference sequence). CDR3 length: 16 amino acids. The junction had 5 bases not matched to a gene; V was cut back by 4 bases and J by 4 bases. The chain's CDR3 is CASSLGTSGGADTQYF. The CDR3 DNA follows: TGTGCCAGCAGCCTCGGGACTAGCGGGGGCGCAGATACGCAGTATTTT. Drawing the rest from reference TRBV5-4 and TRBJ2-3, the complete variable domain is ETGVTQSPTHLIKTRGQQVTLRCSSQSGHNTVSWYQQALGQGPQFIFQYYREEENGRGNFPPRFSGLQFPNYSSELNVNALELDDSALYLCASSLGTSGGADTQYFGPGTRLTVL.

The genes are TRBV7-2 and TRBJ2-7; 7 nucleotides align to TRBD2. The ends lost 0 bases at V and 4 bases at J; junction bases unmatched: 6. Germline V gives CDR1 SGHTA, CDR2 FQGNSA. The CDR3 has 15 residues. CDR3 coding DNA: TGTGCCAGCAGCTTAGCTTATAGCGGGCAATACGAGCAGTACTTC. It codes for CASSLAYSGQYEQYF.

Ten or more counts support this clone. The rearrangement uses TRBV23-1 and TRBJ1-5; TRBD1 might be the D (5 bases). TRBV23-1 is treated as an ORF (open reading frame) with a function not yet certain. With 0 bases removed from V and 1 base from J, the gap between germline ends came to 7 bases. CDR3 length equals 15 residues. This CDR3 reads CASSQSGGSNQPQHF. In nucleotides, the CDR3 is TGCGCCAGCAGTCAATCGGGGGGGAGCAATCAGCCCCAGCATTTT.

The chain employs TRBV19 and TRBJ1-1; D not certain. The CDR3 loop spans 15 amino acids. The germline V and J ends were trimmed by 7 bases and 0 bases, with 15 bases remaining between them. Germline CDR1 reads LNHDA; CDR2 reads SQIVND (reference sequence). DNA of the CDR3: TGTGCCAGTACGCCCCTTTCGCCCCTGAACACTGAAGCTTTCTTT. This gives the protein CASTPLSPLNTEAFF.

The chain links TRBV5-3 to TRBJ2-3, with D possibly matching TRBD1 (6 bases). TRBV5-3 is classed as an ORF, of uncertain function. V was trimmed by 5 bases and J by 3 bases, leaving 19 bases between them. This CDR3 comprises 16 residues. The CDR3 nucleotides read TGTGCCAGAAGAATAAGTACAGGGAGTAAGACAGATACGCAGTATTTT. It encodes CARRISTGSKTDTQYF.

V usage is TRBV6-4 and J usage is TRBJ2-2; 7 nucleotides align to TRBD1. Germline CDR1 MRHNA, CDR2 SNTAGT. V shed 6 bases, J shed 6 bases, and the junction held 19 bases outside the gene matches. This CDR3 contains 18 residues. The DNA of the CDR3 is TGTGCCAGCAGGCCACGACAGGGTTGGGGCCCAACGGCCGGGGAGCTGTTTTTT. This gives the protein CASRPRQGWGPTAGELFF.

V is TRBV19 and J is TRBJ1-1, with 7 nucleotides matching TRBD1. This CDR3 region has 14 residues. V lost 5 bases, J lost 4 bases, and 7 bases stayed unmatched. CDR1 is LNHDA and CDR2 is SQIVND in the germline V gene (reference sequence). The CDR3 DNA sequence: TGTGCCAGTAGTTTCGGACAGGTCATCACTGAAGCTTTCTTT. Its translation: CASSFGQVITEAFF.

Concerning this clone: A junction boundary mismatches the germline segment, possibly from a read error. This chain connects TRBV6-5 to TRBJ2-7; 9 bases match TRBD1. The CDR3 runs to 16 residues. Germline V gives CDR1 MNHEY, CDR2 SVGAGI. CDR3 in DNA: TGTGCCAGCAGTCACTCCGCGGGACAGGGATACCACGAGCAGTACTTC. Protein sequence: CASSHSAGQGYHEQYF.

This chain connects TRBV28 to TRBJ2-5; perhaps TRBD2 as D (7 bases). With 7 bases removed from V and 4 bases from J, the gap between germline ends came to 16 bases. The CDR3 covers 14 residues. Per the germline V gene, CDR1 is MDHEN and CDR2 is SYDVKM. The CDR3 sequence: CASKGGIYRETQYF. The CDR3 DNA follows: TGTGCCAGCAAGGGGGGGATCTACCGAGAGACCCAGTACTTC. Full variable domain (outside the CDR3, taken from reference TRBV28 and TRBJ2-5): DVKVTQSSRYLVKRTGEKVFLECVQDMDHENMFWYRQDPGLGLRLIYFSYDVKMKEKGDIPEGYSVSREKKERFSLILESASTNQTSMYLCASKGGIYRETQYFGPGTRLLVL.

This sequence joins TRBV4-3 and TRBJ1-6; D is undetermined. Between the trimmed V and J ends, which lost 0 bases and 14 bases, there was a span of 23 bases. Germline lookup yields CDR1 LGHNA and CDR2 YSLEER. This CDR3 spans 17 amino acids. CDR3 loop: CASSQDVPETNSLALHF. CDR3 coding DNA: TGCGCCAGCAGCCAAGATGTGCCGGAGACGAATTCCCTGGCCCTCCACTTT.

This clone was detected only once. The chain has TRBV27 and TRBJ2-2, with TRBD2 matching over 12 bases. Germline CDR1 reads MNHEY; CDR2 reads SMNVEV (reference sequence). CDR3 length equals 19 residues. V was pared by 5 bases and J by 5 bases, with 15 bases of the junction left unmatched. CDR3 loop: CASSHPTSGGRVWTGELFF. In DNA, the CDR3 is TGTGCCAGCAGTCATCCGACTAGCGGGGGCAGAGTATGGACCGGGGAGCTGTTTTTT.

The chain is built from TRBV4-1 and TRBJ2-7; possible D gene TRBD2, 7 bases. The V end was cut by 4 bases, the J end by 7 bases, with 14 bases between. This CDR3 is 13 amino acids long. Germline CDR1 is MGHRA and CDR2 is YSYEKL. CDR3 bases: TGCGCCAGCAGCCGTGCCAGGGGAGGGGAGCAGTACTTC. Translating gives CASSRARGGEQYF.

This clone was detected once. The CDR3: CASSSLLPGATDTQYF. In DNA, the CDR3 is TGTGCCAGCAGCTCTTTATTACCCGGGGCCACAGATACGCAGTATTTT. The chain carries TRBV7-2 and TRBJ2-3; tentatively, D is TRBD1 or TRBD2 (5 bases each). V dropped 4 bases and J dropped 2 bases, with 16 bases sitting between them. The germline V gene encodes CDR1 SGHTA and CDR2 FQGNSA. This CDR3 region has 16 residues.